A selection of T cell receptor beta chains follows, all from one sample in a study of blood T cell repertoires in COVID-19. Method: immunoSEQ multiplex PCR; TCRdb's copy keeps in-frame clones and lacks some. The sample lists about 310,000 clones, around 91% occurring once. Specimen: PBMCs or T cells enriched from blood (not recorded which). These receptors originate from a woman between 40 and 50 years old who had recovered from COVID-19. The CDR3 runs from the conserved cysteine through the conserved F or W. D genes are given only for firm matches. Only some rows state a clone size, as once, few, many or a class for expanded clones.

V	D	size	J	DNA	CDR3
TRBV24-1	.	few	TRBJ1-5	TGTGCCACCAGTGAGGCTAAGCGGGGGCAGCCCCAGCATTTT	CATSEAKRGQPQHF
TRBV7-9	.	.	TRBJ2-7	TGTGCCAGCAGCTTAATGGTAGCCTATGCCTCCTACGAGCAGTACTTC	CASSLMVAYASYEQYF
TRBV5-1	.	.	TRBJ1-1	TGCGCCAGCAGCCTGGACCAGGGGAACACTGAAGCTTTCTTT	CASSLDQGNTEAFF
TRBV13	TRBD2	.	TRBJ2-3	TGTGCCAGCAGCTTGGGGGCGATAGCGGGAACAGATACGCAGTATTTT	CASSLGAIAGTDTQYF
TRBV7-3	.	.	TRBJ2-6	TGTGCCAGCAGCCCTCGGACAGCCTCTGGGGCCAACGTCCTGACTTTC	CASSPRTASGANVLTF
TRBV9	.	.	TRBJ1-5	TGTGCCAGCAGCGTAGGCAGGAACGGACAGCCCCAGCATTTT	CASSVGRNGQPQHF
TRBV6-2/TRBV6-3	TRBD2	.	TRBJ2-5	TGTGCCAGCAGTCCCATCTGGGGAGGGGAGGAGACCCAGTACTTC	CASSPIWGGEETQYF
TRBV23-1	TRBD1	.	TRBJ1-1	TGCGCCAGCAGTCATCTTGACAGGGCAATCATCTTGAACACTGAAGCTTTCTTT	CASSHLDRAIILNTEAFF
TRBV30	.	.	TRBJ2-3	TGTGCCTGGAATAAGGGGGTCACAGATACGCAGTATTTT	CAWNKGVTDTQYF
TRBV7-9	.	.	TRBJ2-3	TGTGCCAGCAGCGCCGGTTATAGCACAGATACGCAGTATTTT	CASSAGYSTDTQYF
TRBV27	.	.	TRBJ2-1	TGTGCCAGCAGTTCGGGGGGCAGCTCCTACAATGAGCAGTTCTTC	CASSSGGSSYNEQFF